A selection of T cell receptor beta chains follows, all from one sample in a study of blood T cell repertoires in COVID-19. Profiled with immunoSEQ multiplex PCR; TCRdb holds only in-frame clones, not every one. The sample includes fewer than 40,000 clones, more than 70% seen only once; the top ten take roughly 32%. Input material: peripheral blood. These receptors all come from a man aged 70-80 years with active COVID-19. Each CDR3 is given with its conserved first and last residue. A D gene is named only where the DNA matches it firmly. Size is omitted from some rows. Given values are once, few, many or a class for expanded clones.

v_gene: TRBV18; j_gene: TRBJ2-3; abundance: -; d_gene: TRBD1; len: 16; CDR3aa: CASSLQQGAATDTQYF; CDR3nt: TGTGCCAGCTCACTCCAACAGGGGGCTGCCACAGATACGCAGTATTTT
v_gene: TRBV5-1; j_gene: TRBJ2-5; abundance: -; d_gene: TRBD2; len: 15; CDR3aa: CASSKLAGEKETQYF; CDR3nt: TGCGCCAGCAGCAAACTAGCGGGGGAGAAAGAGACCCAGTACTTC
v_gene: TRBV7-2; j_gene: TRBJ1-2; abundance: -; d_gene: TRBD1; len: 14; CDR3aa: CASSLRGRDYGYTF; CDR3nt: TGTGCCAGCAGCTTGAGGGGGCGCGACTATGGCTACACCTTC
v_gene: TRBV16; j_gene: TRBJ1-1; abundance: few; d_gene: -; len: 19; CDR3aa: CASSRVGAGAEPMNTEAFF; CDR3nt: TGTGCCAGCAGCCGGGTGGGGGCAGGTGCCGAACCTATGAACACTGAAGCTTTCTTT
v_gene: TRBV27; j_gene: TRBJ1-2; abundance: -; d_gene: TRBD1; len: 13; CDR3aa: CASSLGQSYGYTF; CDR3nt: TGTGCCAGCAGTTTGGGACAGTCCTATGGCTACACCTTC
v_gene: TRBV28; j_gene: TRBJ1-5; abundance: -; d_gene: TRBD1; len: 15; CDR3aa: CASSLSTGVGQPQHF; CDR3nt: TGTGCCAGCAGTCTTTCGACAGGGGTGGGTCAGCCCCAGCATTTT
v_gene: TRBV10-3; j_gene: TRBJ2-7; abundance: once; d_gene: -; len: 12; CDR3aa: CAIRQSSYEQYF; CDR3nt: TGTGCCATCAGACAGAGCTCCTACGAGCAGTACTTC
v_gene: TRBV30; j_gene: TRBJ1-1; abundance: -; d_gene: TRBD1; len: 14; CDR3aa: CAWSPGQGNTEAFF; CDR3nt: TGTGCCTGGAGTCCGGGACAGGGCAACACTGAAGCTTTCTTT
v_gene: TRBV13; j_gene: TRBJ2-7; abundance: -; d_gene: -; len: 16; CDR3aa: CASSLPRGASPYEQYF; CDR3nt: TGTGCCAGCAGCTTACCAAGAGGAGCGTCTCCCTACGAGCAGTACTTC
v_gene: TRBV11-3; j_gene: TRBJ2-1; abundance: -; d_gene: -; len: 15; CDR3aa: CASSPKSGDYNEQFF; CDR3nt: TGTGCCAGCAGCCCCAAGAGCGGTGATTACAATGAGCAGTTCTTC
v_gene: TRBV11-2; j_gene: TRBJ2-5; abundance: -; d_gene: -; len: 15; CDR3aa: CASSLRAGDRETQYF; CDR3nt: TGTGCCAGCAGCTTACGGGCAGGGGATCGGGAGACCCAGTACTTC
v_gene: TRBV27; j_gene: TRBJ2-7; abundance: -; d_gene: TRBD1; len: 15; CDR3aa: CASSSNRGIAYEQYF; CDR3nt: TGTGCCAGCAGTTCAAACAGGGGGATAGCCTACGAGCAGTACTTC
v_gene: TRBV7-6; j_gene: TRBJ2-7; abundance: -; d_gene: TRBD2; len: 16; CDR3aa: CASSLSPSGSSYEQYF; CDR3nt: TGTGCCAGCAGCCTTTCTCCGAGCGGGAGCTCCTACGAGCAGTACTTC
v_gene: TRBV9; j_gene: TRBJ2-3; abundance: -; d_gene: -; len: 15; CDR3aa: CASSTGGGSTDTQYF; CDR3nt: TGTGCCAGCAGCACCGGTGGAGGTAGCACAGATACGCAGTATTTT
v_gene: TRBV30; j_gene: TRBJ1-5; abundance: -; d_gene: -; len: 14; CDR3aa: CAWSVGNQAQPQHF; CDR3nt: TGTGCCTGGAGTGTCGGGAATCAGGCGCAGCCCCAGCATTTT
v_gene: TRBV19; j_gene: TRBJ1-5; abundance: once; d_gene: TRBD1; len: 14; CDR3aa: CASTGTGANQPQHF; CDR3nt: TGTGCCAGTACCGGGACAGGGGCCAATCAGCCCCAGCATTTT
v_gene: TRBV6-2/TRBV6-3; j_gene: TRBJ1-6; abundance: -; d_gene: -; len: 17; CDR3aa: CASSHALGTPLNSPLHF; CDR3nt: TGTGCCAGCAGCCACGCTCTCGGGACACCGCTTAATTCACCCCTCCACTTT
v_gene: TRBV15; j_gene: TRBJ2-7; abundance: -; d_gene: TRBD1; len: 18; CDR3aa: CATSRDRFRGQHFYEQYF; CDR3nt: TGTGCCACCAGCAGAGATAGATTTCGGGGACAGCATTTCTACGAGCAGTACTTC
v_gene: TRBV9; j_gene: TRBJ2-3; abundance: -; d_gene: TRBD2; len: 16; CDR3aa: CASSVGNSGGGDTQYF; CDR3nt: TGTGCCAGCAGCGTAGGGAATAGCGGGGGGGGTGATACGCAGTATTTT
v_gene: TRBV18; j_gene: TRBJ1-2; abundance: -; d_gene: -; len: 12; CDR3aa: CASSRGLYGYTF; CDR3nt: TGTGCCAGCTCAAGGGGCCTCTATGGCTACACCTTC
v_gene: TRBV28; j_gene: TRBJ2-7; abundance: -; d_gene: -; len: 12; CDR3aa: CASRDSKYEQYF; CDR3nt: TGTGCCAGCCGAGACTCGAAATACGAGCAGTACTTC
v_gene: TRBV18; j_gene: TRBJ2-1; abundance: -; d_gene: TRBD2; len: 14; CDR3aa: CASSPSGRANEQFF; CDR3nt: TGTGCCAGCTCACCTAGCGGGAGGGCGAATGAGCAGTTCTTC
v_gene: TRBV2; j_gene: TRBJ1-2; abundance: few; d_gene: -; len: 14; CDR3aa: CASSPRGGHQGYTF; CDR3nt: TGTGCCAGCAGCCCCCGGGGAGGACATCAAGGCTACACCTTC
v_gene: TRBV20-1; j_gene: TRBJ1-3; abundance: few; d_gene: TRBD1; len: 14; CDR3aa: CSASEGATGNTIYF; CDR3nt: TGCAGTGCTAGTGAGGGGGCAACTGGAAACACCATATATTTT
v_gene: TRBV5-4; j_gene: TRBJ2-7; abundance: once; d_gene: TRBD1; len: 14; CDR3aa: CASVGDRGLHEQYF; CDR3nt: TGTGCCAGCGTGGGGGACAGGGGTCTACACGAGCAGTACTTC
v_gene: TRBV13; j_gene: TRBJ2-7; abundance: -; d_gene: TRBD1; len: 13; CDR3aa: CASSRYRGSEQYF; CDR3nt: TGTGCCAGCAGCCGTTACAGGGGATCCGAGCAGTACTTC
v_gene: TRBV20-1; j_gene: TRBJ1-5; abundance: -; d_gene: -; len: 13; CDR3aa: CSASSGGNQPQHF; CDR3nt: TGCAGTGCTAGTTCAGGGGGCAATCAGCCCCAGCATTTT
v_gene: TRBV5-5; j_gene: TRBJ2-7; abundance: -; d_gene: -; len: 15; CDR3aa: CASSLRGLGTDEQYF; CDR3nt: TGTGCCAGCAGCTTGAGGGGTTTGGGCACAGACGAGCAGTACTTC
v_gene: TRBV5-6; j_gene: TRBJ2-7; abundance: once; d_gene: TRBD1; len: 14; CDR3aa: CASSSWTGPYEQYF; CDR3nt: TGTGCCAGCAGCTCTTGGACAGGCCCCTACGAGCAGTACTTC
v_gene: TRBV28; j_gene: TRBJ2-5; abundance: -; d_gene: -; len: 12; CDR3aa: CATYTLLETQYF; CDR3nt: TGTGCCACCTATACCCTGTTAGAGACCCAGTACTTC
v_gene: TRBV18; j_gene: TRBJ1-1; abundance: -; d_gene: -; len: 14; CDR3aa: CASSPRRSWTEAFF; CDR3nt: TGTGCCAGCTCACCACGCAGGTCGTGGACTGAAGCTTTCTTT
v_gene: TRBV19; j_gene: TRBJ2-7; abundance: -; d_gene: -; len: 14; CDR3aa: CASSIGGRPREQYF; CDR3nt: TGTGCCAGTAGTATAGGGGGCAGGCCCCGCGAGCAGTACTTC
v_gene: TRBV7-9; j_gene: TRBJ2-6; abundance: once; d_gene: TRBD1; len: 19; CDR3aa: CASSVFTGQASSGANVLTF; CDR3nt: TGTGCCAGCAGCGTGTTCACGGGACAGGCCAGCTCTGGGGCCAACGTCCTGACTTTC
v_gene: TRBV2; j_gene: TRBJ1-1; abundance: -; d_gene: -; len: 15; CDR3aa: CASSEFLGQNTEAFF; CDR3nt: TGTGCCAGCAGTGAATTCCTGGGACAGAACACTGAAGCTTTCTTT
v_gene: TRBV12-1; j_gene: TRBJ2-1; abundance: -; d_gene: -; len: 16; CDR3aa: CASSSTSGRSENEQFF; CDR3nt: TGTGCCAGCAGCTCGACTAGCGGGAGAAGTGAAAATGAGCAGTTCTTC
v_gene: TRBV19; j_gene: TRBJ2-5; abundance: -; d_gene: -; len: 17; CDR3aa: CASSIARRGARAETQYF; CDR3nt: TGTGCCAGTAGTATTGCACGCCGGGGGGCCCGGGCCGAGACCCAGTACTTC
v_gene: TRBV5-1; j_gene: TRBJ2-7; abundance: -; d_gene: TRBD2; len: 14; CDR3aa: CASSLDSGAYEQYF; CDR3nt: TGCGCCAGCAGCTTGGATAGCGGGGCCTACGAGCAGTACTTC
v_gene: TRBV6-5; j_gene: TRBJ1-5; abundance: -; d_gene: TRBD1; len: 15; CDR3aa: CASSLGQGRSQPQHF; CDR3nt: TGTGCCAGCAGTTTGGGACAGGGGCGGTCTCAGCCCCAGCATTTT
v_gene: TRBV21-1; j_gene: TRBJ2-3; abundance: -; d_gene: -; len: 18; CDR3aa: CASPPGTDAGGHGDTQYF; CDR3nt: TGTGCCAGCCCTCCAGGTACGGACGCGGGAGGGCACGGAGATACGCAGTATTTT
v_gene: TRBV2; j_gene: TRBJ1-1; abundance: -; d_gene: -; len: 12; CDR3aa: CASTTGFDEAFF; CDR3nt: TGTGCCAGCACTACAGGGTTTGATGAAGCTTTCTTT
v_gene: TRBV6-2/TRBV6-3; j_gene: TRBJ2-7; abundance: -; d_gene: -; len: 17; CDR3aa: CASSYPHAGPRTYEQYF; CDR3nt: TGTGCCAGCAGTTACCCTCACGCGGGCCCGAGAACCTACGAGCAGTACTTC
v_gene: TRBV5-1; j_gene: TRBJ2-7; abundance: -; d_gene: -; len: 14; CDR3aa: CASSLVTGSYEQYF; CDR3nt: TGCGCCAGCAGCTTGGTGACAGGCTCCTACGAGCAGTACTTC
v_gene: TRBV7-9; j_gene: TRBJ1-1; abundance: -; d_gene: -; len: 14; CDR3aa: CASSLEQVNTEAFF; CDR3nt: TGTGCCAGCAGCTTAGAACAGGTGAACACTGAAGCTTTCTTT
v_gene: TRBV29-1; j_gene: TRBJ1-3; abundance: -; d_gene: -; len: 13; CDR3aa: CSVAGASGNTIYF; CDR3nt: TGCAGCGTTGCAGGGGCATCTGGAAACACCATATATTTT
v_gene: TRBV19; j_gene: TRBJ2-1; abundance: -; d_gene: TRBD2; len: 14; CDR3aa: CASSIGGGFSEQFF; CDR3nt: TGTGCCAGTAGTATAGGCGGGGGGTTTAGTGAGCAGTTCTTC
v_gene: TRBV3-1/TRBV3-2; j_gene: TRBJ2-7; abundance: -; d_gene: TRBD1; len: 13; CDR3aa: CASSPYPGGEQYF; CDR3nt: TGTGCCAGCAGCCCCTACCCAGGGGGCGAGCAGTACTTC
v_gene: TRBV6-5; j_gene: TRBJ2-7; abundance: -; d_gene: -; len: 14; CDR3aa: CASSYDGTRYEQYF; CDR3nt: TGTGCCAGCAGTTACGACGGAACCAGGTACGAGCAGTACTTC
v_gene: TRBV7-3; j_gene: TRBJ2-6; abundance: -; d_gene: TRBD1; len: 15; CDR3aa: CASSGTGDGANVLTF; CDR3nt: TGTGCCAGCAGCGGGACAGGGGATGGGGCCAACGTCCTGACTTTC
v_gene: TRBV3-1/TRBV3-2; j_gene: TRBJ2-5; abundance: -; d_gene: -; len: 16; CDR3aa: CASSQVVLEVVETQYF; CDR3nt: TGTGCCAGCAGCCAAGTGGTACTAGAGGTCGTGGAGACCCAGTACTTC
v_gene: TRBV29-1; j_gene: TRBJ1-2; abundance: -; d_gene: -; len: 15; CDR3aa: CSGGSTGNFVYGYTF; CDR3nt: TGCAGCGGTGGAAGTACAGGGAATTTTGTATACGGCTACACCTTC
v_gene: TRBV4-3; j_gene: TRBJ1-1; abundance: -; d_gene: -; len: 19; CDR3aa: CASSQVPLGGVAGNTEAFF; CDR3nt: TGCGCCAGCAGCCAAGTCCCGCTGGGAGGGGTGGCGGGGAACACTGAAGCTTTCTTT
v_gene: TRBV7-6; j_gene: TRBJ1-2; abundance: -; d_gene: TRBD1; len: 16; CDR3aa: CASSLGTGSPNYGYTF; CDR3nt: TGTGCCAGCAGCTTAGGGACAGGTAGTCCTAACTATGGCTACACCTTC
v_gene: TRBV12-3/TRBV12-4; j_gene: TRBJ2-2; abundance: -; d_gene: -; len: 13; CDR3aa: CASILPYTGELFF; CDR3nt: TGTGCCAGCATCCTCCCCTACACCGGGGAGCTGTTTTTT
v_gene: TRBV23-1; j_gene: TRBJ1-1; abundance: -; d_gene: -; len: 15; CDR3aa: CASSQCVEWSPEAFF; CDR3nt: TGCGCCAGCAGTCAATGCGTGGAATGGAGCCCCGAAGCTTTCTTT
v_gene: TRBV7-9; j_gene: TRBJ2-2; abundance: -; d_gene: TRBD1; len: 15; CDR3aa: CASSSGGSNTGELFF; CDR3nt: TGTGCCAGCAGCTCAGGGGGCAGTAACACCGGGGAGCTGTTTTTT
v_gene: TRBV4-3; j_gene: TRBJ1-3; abundance: -; d_gene: -; len: 17; CDR3aa: CASSQGFLPSSGNTIYF; CDR3nt: TGCGCCAGCAGCCAAGGGTTTCTGCCGAGCTCTGGAAACACCATATATTTT
v_gene: TRBV9; j_gene: TRBJ2-3; abundance: -; d_gene: -; len: 15; CDR3aa: CASSVGRFGSDTQYF; CDR3nt: TGTGCCAGCAGCGTAGGGAGATTTGGCTCAGATACGCAGTATTTT
v_gene: TRBV4-1; j_gene: TRBJ2-2; abundance: few; d_gene: TRBD1; len: 16; CDR3aa: CASSQAQGANTGELFF; CDR3nt: TGCGCCAGCAGCCAAGCGCAGGGGGCGAACACCGGGGAGCTGTTTTTT
v_gene: TRBV7-9; j_gene: TRBJ1-4; abundance: once; d_gene: TRBD1; len: 16; CDR3aa: CASSLARDSGGEKLFF; CDR3nt: TGTGCCAGCAGCTTAGCCCGGGACAGCGGTGGGGAAAAACTGTTTTTT
v_gene: TRBV9; j_gene: TRBJ2-2; abundance: -; d_gene: -; len: 13; CDR3aa: CASSGQRTGELFF; CDR3nt: TGTGCCAGCAGCGGACAGCGCACCGGGGAGCTGTTTTTT